These 2 T cell receptor beta chains originate from one sample sequenced in a study of control samples from healthy donors and cancer patients. Using immunoSEQ multiplex PCR, the repertoire was profiled, and TCRdb retains in-frame clones only, with some absent. The repertoire holds over 100,000 clones, with 80% to 95% as singletons. The material sequenced was blood. The source is a woman between 50 and 59 years old in good health.

The V and J genes are TRBV5-1 and TRBJ2-7, with TRBD2 as a possible D gene (5 bases). CDR1 is SGHRS and CDR2 is YFSETQ in the germline V gene. The CDR3 covers 12 residues. Trimming removed 5 bases at V and 5 bases at J, with 11 bases between. DNA for the CDR3: TGCGCCAGCAGGAGAAGTAGCGACGAGCAGTACTTC. It specifies CASRRSSDEQYF.

The chain uses TRBV3-1 (or the pseudogene TRBV3-2) and TRBJ2-1; D possibly uses TRBD1 or TRBD2 (5 bases each). The CDR3 consists of 14 residues. Germline values: CDR1 LGHDT, CDR2 YNNKEL (reference sequence). Trimming shortened V by 7 bases and J by 5 bases, and 15 bases separated the two germline ends. The CDR3 region has the DNA TGTGCCAGCACCCTTGGGGACCTTGACAATGAGCAGTTCTTC. It yields the protein CASTLGDLDNEQFF.